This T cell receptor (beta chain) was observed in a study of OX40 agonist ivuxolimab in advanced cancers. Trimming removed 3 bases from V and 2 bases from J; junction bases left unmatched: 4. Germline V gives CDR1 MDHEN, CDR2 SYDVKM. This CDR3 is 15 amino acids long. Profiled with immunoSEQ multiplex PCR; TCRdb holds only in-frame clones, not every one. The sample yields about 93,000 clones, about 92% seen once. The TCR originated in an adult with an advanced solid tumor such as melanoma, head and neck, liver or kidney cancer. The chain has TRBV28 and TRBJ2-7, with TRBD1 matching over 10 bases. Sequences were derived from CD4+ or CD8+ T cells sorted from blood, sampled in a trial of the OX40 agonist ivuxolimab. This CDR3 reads CASSFDRGRAYEQYF. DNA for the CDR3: TGTGCCAGCAGTTTCGACAGGGGGCGGGCCTACGAGCAGTACTTC.